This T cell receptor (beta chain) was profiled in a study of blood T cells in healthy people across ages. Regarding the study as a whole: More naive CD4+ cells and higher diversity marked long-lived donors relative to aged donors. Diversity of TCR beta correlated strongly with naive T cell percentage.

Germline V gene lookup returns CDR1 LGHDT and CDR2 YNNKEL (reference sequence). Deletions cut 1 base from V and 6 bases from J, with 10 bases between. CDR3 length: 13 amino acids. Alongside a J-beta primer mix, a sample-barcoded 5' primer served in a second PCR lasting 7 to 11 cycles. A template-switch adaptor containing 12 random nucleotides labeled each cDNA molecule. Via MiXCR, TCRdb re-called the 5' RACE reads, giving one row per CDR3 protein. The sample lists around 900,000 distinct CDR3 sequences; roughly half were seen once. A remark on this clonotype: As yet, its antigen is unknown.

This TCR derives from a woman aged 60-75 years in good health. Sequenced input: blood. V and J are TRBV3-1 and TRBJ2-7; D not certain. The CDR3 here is CASSQGLVGEQYF. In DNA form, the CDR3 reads TGTGCCAGCAGCCAAGGGTTGGTCGGCGAGCAGTACTTC.